These 9 T cell receptor beta chains were sequenced from one sample in a study of blood T cell repertoires in COVID-19. Data came from immunoSEQ multiplex PCR; TCRdb stores just in-frame clones and leaves some out. The table includes roughly 330,000 clones, 88% detected once. Source material: PBMCs or T cells enriched from blood (not recorded which). These TCRs come from a man aged 25-45 years who had recovered from COVID-19.

The chain employs TRBV30 and TRBJ1-4, with D possibly TRBD1 on 6 matching bases. From germline, CDR1 is GTSNPN and CDR2 SVGIG (reference sequence). The CDR3 loop spans 12 amino acids. The V end lost 8 bases, the J end lost 5 bases, and 12 bases lay between the germline ends. CDR3 DNA sequence: TGTGCCGGGGGCAGAAGAAATGAAAAACTGTTTTTT. Translating it yields CAGGRRNEKLFF.

The genes are TRBV18 and TRBJ2-5; 9 nucleotides agree with TRBD1. Per the germline V gene, CDR1 is KGHSH and CDR2 is LQKENI. The CDR3 extends over 15 amino acids. V lost 6 bases, J lost 3 bases, and 8 bases stayed unmatched. This CDR3 is CASSLGTGSEETQYF. The CDR3 DNA is TGTGCCAGCTCGCTCGGGACAGGGAGTGAAGAGACCCAGTACTTC. Using reference TRBV18 and TRBJ2-5 for the parts outside the CDR3, the full variable domain is NAGVMQNPRHLVRRRGQEARLRCSPMKGHSHVYWYRQLPEEGLKFMVYLQKENIIDESGMPKERFSAEFPKEGPSILRIQQVVRGDSAAYFCASSLGTGSEETQYFGPGTRLLVL.

The chain is built from TRBV11-3 and TRBJ2-2; possibly TRBD2 for D (5 bases). The V gene's germline CDR1 is SGHNT and CDR2 YENEEA. The CDR3 totals 15 residues. The ends were cut back, 0 bases at V and 5 bases at J, with 10 bases in the middle. DNA of the CDR3: TGTGCCAGCAGCTTAGATCAGAGGGAAACCGGGGAGCTGTTTTTT. It encodes CASSLDQRETGELFF.

The chain uses TRBV5-4 and TRBJ1-6; D perhaps matches TRBD1 (5 bases). Germline assignment: CDR1 SGHNT and CDR2 YYREEE (reference sequence). The CDR3 has 15 amino acids. The V end lost 3 bases, the J end lost 7 bases, and 14 bases lay between the germline ends. In DNA, the CDR3 is TGTGCCAGCAGCTCGCGACGGGGGACCAATTCACCCCTCCACTTT. Encoded protein: CASSSRRGTNSPLHF.

The chain employs TRBV5-1 and TRBJ2-1, with D maybe TRBD2 (5 bases). CDR3 length: 15 residues. V shed 5 bases and J shed 0 bases, with 12 bases lying between them. Per germline, CDR1 SGHRS and CDR2 YFSETQ. CDR3: CASSGEGSSYNEQFF. DNA for the CDR3: TGCGCCAGCAGTGGAGAGGGTAGCTCCTACAATGAGCAGTTCTTC.

The rearrangement joins TRBV7-9 to TRBJ2-1, with no clear D. The CDR3 totals 13 residues. The germline gives CDR1 SEHNR, CDR2 FQNEAQ (reference sequence). Trimming took off 1 base at V and 8 bases at J, with 9 bases between the two ends. The CDR3 sequence is CASSLVFGHEQFF. For the CDR3, the DNA is TGTGCCAGCAGCTTAGTTTTTGGGCATGAGCAGTTCTTC.

The chain combines TRBV9 with TRBJ2-7; no reliable D call. Germline lookup yields CDR1 SGDLS and CDR2 YYNGEE. The CDR3 loop spans 15 amino acids. V gave up 0 bases and J gave up 0 bases, with 10 bases separating them. The CDR3 region has the DNA TGTGCCAGCAGCGTAGGATCGGCGGCCTCCTACGAGCAGTACTTC. Translating gives CASSVGSAASYEQYF. Together with reference TRBV9 and TRBJ2-7, the CDR3 gives the full variable domain: DSGVTQTPKHLITATGQRVTLRCSPRSGDLSVYWYQQSLDQGLQFLIQYYNGEERAKGNILERFSAQQFPDLHSELNLSSLELGDSALYFCASSVGSAASYEQYFGPGTRLTVT.

V is TRBV5-1 and J is TRBJ2-7, with 9 positions matching TRBD1. The V gene end was trimmed by 0 bases and the J gene end by 6 bases; junction bases not matched to a gene: 4. This CDR3 has 14 residues. CDR1 and CDR2 from the germline V gene are SGHRS and YFSETQ. The CDR3 bases are TGCGCCAGCAGCTTGGAACAGGGGGCTGCCGAGCAGTACTTC. This translates into CASSLEQGAAEQYF.

V gene TRBV2 combines with J gene TRBJ1-3; 8 positions agree with TRBD1. Trimming took 5 bases from V and 0 from J; bases not matched to a gene: 3. There are 15 residues in the CDR3. Germline lookup yields CDR1 SNHLY and CDR2 FYNNEI. CDR3 coding DNA: TGTGCCAGCAGTATCGGGACAGGCTCTGGAAACACCATATATTTT. This encodes CASSIGTGSGNTIYF.